The rows below give T cell receptor beta chains drawn from one sample of a study of identical twins. TCRdb independently ran MiXCR on the 5' RACE reads; one entry per CDR3 protein. The sample yields about 530,000 distinct CDR3 sequences, around 24% seen once. The same sample was also studied in work on yellow fever vaccine responses in identical twins.

The material sequenced was CD4+ T cells sorted from blood. These receptors originate from a woman under 30 in good health. CDR3s include the opening cysteine and the closing phenylalanine or tryptophan.

>13|TRBJ1-6|TRBV12-3/TRBV12-4
CASNYRANSPLHF
>12|TRBJ2-7|TRBV3-1
CASSHMSYEQYF
>12|TRBJ2-3|TRBV20-1
CSASGEADTQYF
>12|TRBJ1-3|TRBV10-3
CAAGRTGNTIYF
>14|TRBJ2-5|TRBV12-5
CASGVGAFGETQYF
>13|TRBJ2-7|TRBV20-1
CSARGTQAYEQYF
>16|TRBJ2-5|TRBV10-3
CAISESSGASKGTQYF
>16|TRBJ1-1|TRBV5-1
CASSLTGTGENTEAFF
>14|TRBJ2-5|TRBV12-3/TRBV12-4
CASSFRAAQETQYF
>12|TRBJ2-7|TRBV24-1
CASPLVRYEQYF
>14|TRBJ2-1|TRBV9
CASSVDLGGLEQFF
>12|TRBJ1-1|TRBV20-1
CSANRGNTEAFF
>14|TRBJ2-5|TRBV4-2
CASSQLTGEETQYF
>15|TRBJ1-2|TRBV21-1
CANNTAGQENYGYTF
>12|TRBJ1-2|TRBV20-1
CSWDRENYGYTF
>16|TRBJ2-5|TRBV3-1
CASSRVAGARSETQYF
>13|TRBJ1-3|TRBV5-1
CASSTDSGNTIYF
>15|TRBJ2-1|TRBV2
CASRRLAGGPNEQFF
>14|TRBJ2-1|TRBV12-3/TRBV12-4
CASSLGSNIDEQFF
>13|TRBJ2-1|TRBV25-1
CASRSGTYNEQFF
>14|TRBJ1-4|TRBV11-2
CASSPRTGNEKLFF
>13|TRBJ2-1|TRBV5-1
CATGRGSYNEQFF
>17|TRBJ2-5|TRBV5-8
CASSRDPGTGFLETQYF
>16|TRBJ2-4|TRBV12-3/TRBV12-4
CASSRSDHGAKNIQYF
>14|TRBJ2-1|TRBV27
CASSTRAGGGEQFF
>16|TRBJ2-3|TRBV28
CASSSGTGVPSDTQYF
>12|TRBJ2-5|TRBV5-5
CASAPVGETQYF
>14|TRBJ1-1|TRBV2
CASSERGVRTEAFF
>15|TRBJ2-1|TRBV19
CASSSQILVLNEQFF
>17|TRBJ2-3|TRBV5-7
CASSLSSQPTFTDTQYF
>16|TRBJ2-1|TRBV4-1
CASSHTGAGGPDEQFF
>14|TRBJ2-1|TRBV12-3/TRBV12-4
CASNLSGGASEQFF
>15|TRBJ2-3|TRBV12-3/TRBV12-4
CASRIAGGRTDTQYF
>16|TRBJ1-1|TRBV29-1
CSVVRDKLLRNTEAFF
>13|TRBJ2-7|TRBV5-1
CASSTTGLYEQYF
>14|TRBJ2-7|TRBV7-9
CASSLVAGGHEQHF
>13|TRBJ1-2|TRBV12-3/TRBV12-4
CASTRQTNYGYTF
>14|TRBJ2-7|TRBV15
CATRARQGSYEQYF
>16|TRBJ2-3|TRBV18
CASSPRQGASTDTQYF
>16|TRBJ2-1|TRBV10-3
CAISDKGRNSYNEQFF
>15|TRBJ2-3|TRBV20-1
CSAAGGDSSTDTQYF
>15|TRBJ1-4|TRBV12-3/TRBV12-4
CASSRHRIVQEKLFF
>11|TRBJ1-4|TRBV19
CASMGGEKLFF
>13|TRBJ2-1|TRBV3-1
CASSQDTGRGQFF
>15|TRBJ2-1|TRBV11-2
CASSLSGQGPKEQFF
>15|TRBJ1-1|TRBV28
CATKFWGGSNTEAFF
>15|TRBJ2-7|TRBV27
CASSPSLTTGYEQYF
>16|TRBJ1-4|TRBV2
CASSEPTPGDGEKLFF